The TCR beta chain under discussion was sequenced for a study of shared clonotypes between healthy human individuals. Study-level background: Each donor contributed plates that comprised three CD4 naive, three CD4 memory, two CD8 naive and one CD8 memory. Study conclusions and caveats: Shared across a few donors were roughly 5.3% of the naive CD4 clonotypes.

V was cut by 4 bases and J by 4 bases, with 16 bases left in between. This CDR3 is 15 amino acids long. The germline CDR1 and CDR2 sequences are SEHNR and FQNEAQ (reference sequence). In regard to this clone: What it binds is unknown.

For every subset, genomic DNA was evenly distributed across several immunoSEQ plates. Sequencing was performed with immunoSEQ multiplex PCR; in TCRdb, only in-frame clones are kept and a portion is missing. The sample contains approximately 87,000 clones, around 57% of which appear only once. Pooled CD45RO+ cells and CCR7-negative CD45RA+ TemRA cells made up CD8 memory. The sequence came from a young man in good health. The chain is built from TRBV7-9 and TRBJ2-5; no definite D call. The sequenced material came from memory CD8+ T cells sorted from blood. As to subset: CD45RO+ cells pooled with CCR7-negative TemRA cells. In DNA, the CDR3 is TGTGCCAGCAGCTCGGGTGTTCGGCCGTCAGAGACCCAGTACTTC. Its translation: CASSSGVRPSETQYF.